This T cell receptor beta chain was captured by sequencing in a study of CD8+CD57+ T cells in acquired aplastic anemia (dated by TCRdb to 2017 to 2018). At the level of the whole study: DNA extracted from sorted CD4+ and CD8+ cells had a mean of about 3.3 ug, with a range of roughly 0.17 to 27.4 ug. A CD8+CD57+ expansion meant a frequency higher than the mean frequency seen in healthy subjects.

The table lists this clonotype with a few counts. There is no known antigen for this receptor. Base qualities are missing; no much larger clone stands one base away. Broad study findings and their caveats: Between patients and healthy controls, no significant difference in CD8+ Simpson's diversity was found (P=0.060). Around 27 CD8+ CDR3 sequences were found to be shared between patients and controls, but these sequences appeared to be highly expressed in patients and within the immunodominant clones of the patients.

Genomic DNA was used as template for profiling of TCR beta VDJ combinations and CDR3 sequences. An Illumina HiSeq 2000 was the platform used for TCR repertoire sequencing. As for how the authors treated the data: TRBV/TRBJ rearrangement plots, CDR3 size and DJ length profiles, and Simpson's diversity index were used to evaluate the repertoires. The immunodominant clone was defined as the most abundant DNA sequence in deep sequencing data. CDR3 amino acid sequences were screened for sharing across subjects and compared with published repertoires and the VDJdb database. The public sequencing data were trimmed at Q25 with fastp and processed into clonotypes with MiXCR by TCRdb, which kept only in-frame beta chains. Every entry covers one CDR3 protein and lists the most common genes and DNA from its rows. These V and J calls are TCRdb output, not the study's own analysis. The sample records hundreds of thousands of distinct CDR3 sequences, 25% to 40% of which are singletons. In total, the top ten clones hold 0.75% to 0.95% of the sample.

The patients picked for sequencing were ones in whom flow cytometry had shown an expansion of CD8+CD57+ cells. All patients had severe acquired aplastic anemia diagnosed by International Study of Aplastic Anemia and Agranulocytosis and Camitta criteria. No therapy had been received by the patients at the time of blood sampling. In this study, sorted CD4+ and CD8+ T cells from the blood of healthy subjects and of severe aplastic anemia patients had their TCR repertoires deep-sequenced. Patients were enrolled under clinicaltrials.gov protocols 00001620, 01623167, 00001397, 00071045, 00081523 and 00961064 in the USA. Ficoll-Paque density gradient centrifugation was used to isolate peripheral blood mononuclear cells. Before DNA extraction, CD4+ and CD8+ T cells were sorted with FACS or magnetic beads. Trimming removed 1 base from V and 3 bases from J, leaving 13 bases between the germline ends. For CDR1 and CDR2, the germline V gene lists MGHRA and YSYEKL. The CDR3 contains 15 residues, cysteine and phenylalanine counted. Only the CDR3 part of the read is kept: 45 bases, read in frame from the first base.

The rearrangement combines TRBV4-1 with TRBJ2-7; a tentative D call is TRBD2 (7 bases match). The sequenced material came from sorted CD4+, CD8+, or CD8+CD57+ T cells (not recorded which) from PBMCs. The clonotype comes from a human donor with aplastic anemia. The bases are TGCGCCAGCAGCCAAGCCACGGGGGGCTTCTACGAGCAGTACTTC. This codes for CASSQATGGFYEQYF.